Shown below are 17 T cell receptor beta chains from a single sample sequenced in a study of tumor-infiltrating lymphocytes in oesophageal squamous cell carcinoma. TCRdb re-analysed the PCR reads in MiXCR, keeping a single row per CDR3 protein. The profile shows more than 15,000 distinct CDR3 sequences, 40% to 50% of them singletons. Sequencing was done on a sample of normal esophageal tissue next to the tumor. The receptors come from a male donor with esophageal squamous cell carcinoma.

This clonotype was observed a handful of times. The rearrangement uses TRBV4-3 and TRBJ2-7, with TRBD1 identical over 9 bases. The germline gives CDR1 LGHNA, CDR2 YSLEER. The CDR3 covers 15 residues. Unmatched junction bases numbered 4, after V lost 3 bases and J lost 1 base. The CDR3 reads CASSQLTGGSYEQYF. In DNA, the CDR3 is TGCGCCAGCAGCCAGTTGACAGGGGGATCCTACGAGCAGTACTTC.

This chain uses TRBV7-2 with TRBJ2-1; tentative D call: TRBD2 (6 bases). The last part of the DNA fits TRBJ2-7 better; the J call may be wrong. This CDR3 is built from 15 residues. Germline loops: CDR1 SGHTA, CDR2 FQGNSA. The CDR3 loop is CASSSDGAGSYEQYF. DNA for the CDR3: TGTGCCAGCAGCTCGGACGGGGCGGGATCCTACGAGCAGTACTTC.

The chain links TRBV7-6 to TRBJ2-4; D unresolved. The CDR3 is made up of 12 amino acids. V lost 5 bases and J 6 bases, leaving 8 bases between the germline ends. The V gene's germline CDR1 is SGHVS and CDR2 FNYEAQ. The chain's CDR3 is CASSPRLNIQYF. The CDR3, as DNA: TGTGCCAGCAGCCCGCGGTTAAACATTCAGTACTTC. The whole variable domain, filled in from reference TRBV7-6 and TRBJ2-4, reads GAGVSQSPRYKVTKRGQDVALRCDPISGHVSLYWYRQALGQGPEFLTYFNYEAQQDKSGLPNDRFSAERPEGSISTLTIQRTEQRDSAMYRCASSPRLNIQYFGAGTRLSVL.

The chain couples TRBV11-3 to TRBJ2-1; weak D call: TRBD1 (5 bases). With 5 bases removed from V and 5 bases from J, the gap between germline ends came to 7 bases. CDR1 and CDR2 (germline): SGHNT, YENEEA. The CDR3 loop spans 12 amino acids. CDR3 sequence reads: CASSLDNNEQFF. CDR3 sequence (DNA): TGTGCCAGCAGCCTGGACAACAATGAGCAGTTCTTC.

On this clonotype: It is likely a read error, because the conserved phenylalanine at the end of the CDR3 is missing. It is unclear where the CDR3 begins or ends on the DNA, so no DNA is shown, and the CDR3 is as TCRdb lists it. The rearrangement uses TRBV7-6 and TRBJ2-1; no DNA check was done on the table's D call, TRBD2. 18 amino acids form the CDR3, both terminal residues included. Germline lookup yields CDR1 SGHVS and CDR2 FNYEAQ. CDR3 residues: CASSLSGRDYNSPLHFGN.

This clonotype was detected only a few times. The genes are TRBV7-3 and TRBJ2-1; 11 nucleotides agree with TRBD2. J lost 2 bases, V lost 0 bases, and 6 bases had no gene match. Germline V gene data show CDR1 as SGHTA and CDR2 as FQGTGA. This CDR3 contains 18 residues. The CDR3 reads CASSLTSGGALPYNEQFF. The DNA for the CDR3 is TGTGCCAGCAGCTTAACTAGCGGGGGGGCCTTACCCTACAATGAGCAGTTCTTC.

J is TRBJ1-1 and V is TRBV7-9; no clear D. Germline values: CDR1 SEHNR, CDR2 FQNEAQ (reference sequence). The ends were cut back, 4 bases at V and 6 bases at J, with 6 bases in the middle. The CDR3 is 11 amino acids. CDR3 sequence reads: CASSYGAEAFF. CDR3 DNA: TGTGCCAGCAGCTATGGGGCTGAAGCTTTCTTT.

This clonotype was seen more than once but under ten times. The CDR3 loop is CATISGFRARGEAFF. The CDR3 region has the DNA TGTGCCACCATTTCGGGGTTCAGGGCCCGGGGTGAAGCTTTCTTT. The chain combines TRBV19 with TRBJ1-1; D is possibly TRBD1 (5 bases). Trimming took off 10 bases at V and 7 bases at J, with 25 bases between the two ends. CDR1 and CDR2 (germline): LNHDA, SQIVND (reference sequence). There are 15 residues in the CDR3.

The V gene is TRBV7-2, the J gene TRBJ2-7; the D gene is possibly TRBD1 (6 bases). The end of the DNA aligns better with TRBJ2-5, so the J call may be wrong. This CDR3 is built from 14 residues. Germline loops: CDR1 SGHTA, CDR2 FQGNSA. CDR3 in DNA: TGTGCCAGCAGCTTAAGCAGGGGCCAAGAGACCCAGTACTTC. Its protein product is CASSLSRGQETQYF.

J is TRBJ2-7 and V is TRBV6-1; 8 bases agree with TRBD1. CDR1 and CDR2 from the germline V gene are MNHNS and SASEGT. The CDR3 length is 15 residues. Trimming took 0 bases from V and 3 from J; bases not matched to a gene: 4. The CDR3 loop reads CASSEARGRNYEQYF. Written as DNA, the CDR3 is TGTGCCAGCAGTGAAGCCAGGGGGCGCAACTACGAGCAGTACTTC.

The table lists this clonotype with a count of one. The chain couples TRBV12-3 or TRBV12-4 to TRBJ2-3; possible D gene TRBD1, 5 bases. The DNA end lines up better with TRBJ2-1; the J call may be wrong. The CDR3 is 13 residues long. CDR3 in DNA: TGTGCCAGCAGTTTATGGGGTGGGGCTGAGCAGTTCTTC. As protein: CASSLWGGAEQFF.

This clonotype appeared many times. The chain is built from TRBV6-6 and TRBJ2-7, with TRBD1 matching 9 bases. Germline V lookup: CDR1 MNHNY, CDR2 SVGAGI (reference sequence). The CDR3 has 16 amino acids. Unmatched junction bases numbered 9, after V lost 2 bases and J lost 4 bases. The CDR3 DNA is TGTGCCAGCAGTTACGTCGGACAGGGGTGGAAATACGAGCAGTACTTC. This sequence encodes CASSYVGQGWKYEQYF.

This chain uses TRBV5-1 with TRBJ2-3; 12 positions agree with TRBD2. The CDR3 length is 16 residues. J gave up 2 bases and V 3 bases, and 4 bases lay outside the gene matches. Germline assignment: CDR1 SGHRS and CDR2 YFSETQ. The CDR3 loop is CASSWRLAGATDTQYF. The CDR3 bases are TGCGCCAGCAGCTGGAGACTAGCGGGAGCCACAGATACGCAGTATTTT.

This clonotype was seen only a few times. The CDR3 does not close with the conserved phenylalanine or tryptophan, likely indicating a read error. The DNA is left out, because the CDR3 cannot be placed on it with certainty; the CDR3 is given as TCRdb lists it. V gene TRBV10-2 combines with J gene TRBJ2-6; TRBD2 was called by the table and not checked on the DNA. The V gene's germline CDR1 is WSHSY and CDR2 SAAADI. The CDR3 is 16 amino acids in total, end residues counted. CDR3 sequence: CASSESGGGAIQYFGA.

This clonotype has ten or more counts. V gene TRBV11-2 combines with J gene TRBJ1-2; TRBD1 might be the D (5 bases). This CDR3 contains 15 residues. Per germline, CDR1 SGHAT and CDR2 FQNNGV. Trimming shortened V by 5 bases and J by 7 bases, and 20 bases separated the two germline ends. CDR3 amino acids: CASSPPLTGTIGYTF. In DNA form, the CDR3 reads TGTGCCAGCAGCCCGCCGTTAACCGGGACGATTGGCTACACCTTC.

This clonotype was counted only a few times. The junction differs from germline at one of its ends, possibly a read error. J is TRBJ2-6 and V is TRBV12-3 or TRBV12-4; 14 bases align to TRBD2. The CDR3 extends over 12 amino acids. In nucleotides, the CDR3 is TGTGCCAGCAGTTCCGGACTAGCGGGAGGAGTCTTC. This gives the protein CASSSGLAGGVF.

This clonotype has a count of ten or more. The chain employs TRBV6-1 and TRBJ2-7; weak D call: TRBD1 (6 bases). Trimming cost V 7 bases and J 7 bases, with 23 bases left between them. The V gene's germline CDR1 is MNHNS and CDR2 SASEGT. The CDR3 is 15 amino acids. This CDR3 reads CASKLLEGGYNEQYF. The CDR3 DNA reads as TGTGCCAGCAAACTCCTCGAAGGGGGATACAATGAGCAGTACTTC.